A selection of T cell receptor beta chains follows, all from one sample in a study of blood T cell repertoires in COVID-19. The assay was immunoSEQ multiplex PCR, and TCRdb's table has in-frame clones only and misses some. The repertoire holds 350,000 to 450,000 clones, over 75% seen once, with about 1.6% in the top ten. The sequenced material came from peripheral blood. The receptors originated from a woman aged 40 to 50 with COVID-19, enrolled during active disease. The conserved cysteine and the conserved F or W are not part of the CDR3 here. Clone size, where shown, is once, few, many, or a class for clones that have expanded.

j_gene,abundance,v_gene,CDR3aa
TRBJ2-5,.,TRBV24-1,ATSDFSREVKMETQY
TRBJ2-1,.,TRBV3-1/TRBV3-2,ASSILGRNEQF
TRBJ1-1,few,TRBV3-1/TRBV3-2,ASSQGPGKTEAF
TRBJ2-3,.,TRBV27,ASSRQGNTDTQY
TRBJ1-1,.,TRBV30,AWSALPAEAF
TRBJ1-6,.,TRBV2,ASRVTGGENSPLH
TRBJ1-2,.,TRBV6-5,ASSYQGGLYGYT
TRBJ1-2,.,TRBV4-3,ASSQDQGGPSRGYT
TRBJ1-5,.,TRBV2,ASSDPGGSNQPQH
TRBJ2-2,once,TRBV28,ASSSFNTGELF
TRBJ2-7,.,TRBV6-2/TRBV6-3,ASSTGGGSYEQY
TRBJ2-1,.,TRBV5-4,ASSLSGGFYNEQF
TRBJ2-7,.,TRBV30,AWSPESSGSMRSYEQY
TRBJ1-1,.,TRBV6-5,ASSYPGTVSAF
TRBJ2-2,.,TRBV2,ASSEGGGELF
TRBJ2-1,.,TRBV3-1/TRBV3-2,ASSRRLAGGTGEQF
TRBJ1-2,.,TRBV7-2,ASSLELGRHYGYT
TRBJ2-7,.,TRBV6-6,ASSYPAQGIYEQY
TRBJ2-3,many,TRBV5-8,ASSSSSGGTTDTQY
TRBJ1-1,.,TRBV9,ASSPRHATNTEAF
TRBJ1-1,once,TRBV6-5,AIRGQGAPRTEAF
TRBJ1-5,.,TRBV14,ASSQYSNQPQH
TRBJ1-2,.,TRBV29-1,SAYHRQGTNYGYT
TRBJ2-1,.,TRBV7-3,ASSLTFGTAYNEQF
TRBJ1-4,.,TRBV2,ASSTLTGGAGKLF
TRBJ2-7,.,TRBV10-3,AISDRPVGGYEQY
TRBJ1-5,.,TRBV5-6,ASSLGQGVRQPQH
TRBJ2-6,.,TRBV5-1,ASSSAAGAGANVLT
TRBJ1-5,once,TRBV27,ASSFTGGNQPQH
TRBJ1-3,.,TRBV5-1,ASSSLDRGLGNTIY
TRBJ2-1,.,TRBV29-1,SVILLPRGEQF
TRBJ2-5,.,TRBV19,ASSRTGILEDQY
TRBJ1-2,.,TRBV18,ASSPDRGHGYT
TRBJ2-1,.,TRBV7-9,ASSGSGKNEQF
TRBJ2-7,.,TRBV29-1,SVLLAGVREQY
TRBJ2-1,few,TRBV24-1,ATSGGGLSNEQF
TRBJ1-5,.,TRBV3-1/TRBV3-2,ASSPNNRGSYQPQH
TRBJ2-3,.,TRBV4-3,ASSQDRDSYTDTQY
TRBJ1-6,.,TRBV19,ASTEGPPHSDDNSPLH